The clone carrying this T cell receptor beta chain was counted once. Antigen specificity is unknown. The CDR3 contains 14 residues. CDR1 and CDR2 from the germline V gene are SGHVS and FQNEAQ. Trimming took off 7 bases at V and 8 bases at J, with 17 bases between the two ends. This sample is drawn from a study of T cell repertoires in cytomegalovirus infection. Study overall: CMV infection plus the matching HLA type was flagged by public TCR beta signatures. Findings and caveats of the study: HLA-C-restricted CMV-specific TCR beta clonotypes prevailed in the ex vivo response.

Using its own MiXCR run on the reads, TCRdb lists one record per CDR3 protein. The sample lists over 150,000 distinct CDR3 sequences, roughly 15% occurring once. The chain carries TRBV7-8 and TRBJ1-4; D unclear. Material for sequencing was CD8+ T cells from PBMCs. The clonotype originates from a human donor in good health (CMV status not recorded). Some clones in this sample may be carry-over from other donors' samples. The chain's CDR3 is CASTSRPGFEKLFF. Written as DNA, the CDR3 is TGTGCCAGCACCAGTAGGCCGGGGTTCGAAAAACTGTTTTTT.